One sample yielded the 26 T cell receptor beta chains listed below, sequenced in a study of patients and donors after allogeneic stem cell transplantation. Using its own MiXCR run on the RT-PCR reads, TCRdb lists one record per CDR3 protein. The sample gives some 150,000 distinct CDR3 sequences, over 30% of which show up once; about 50% is in the top ten. What was sequenced was blood, either unsorted or a sorted T cell fraction (not recorded which). These receptors were taken from a human donor who was either an allogeneic HSCT recipient or a stem cell or donor lymphocyte infusion donor (not recorded which). It is not recorded whose cells these are; they may come from a transplant donor.

The chain combines TRBV20-1 with TRBJ1-6; D gene uncertain. The CDR3 has 14 amino acids. Looked up from germline, CDR1 is DFQATT and CDR2 is SNEGSKA (reference sequence). V lost 6 bases and J lost 7, with 16 bases in between. The CDR3 is CSAPGQRENSPLHF. The CDR3 DNA reads TGCAGTGCGCCCGGCCAGCGGGAGAATTCACCCCTCCACTTT.

The gene calls are TRBV3-1 and TRBJ1-1, with a weak D call TRBD1 (6 bases). The germline V and J ends were trimmed by 3 bases and 6 bases, with 14 bases remaining between them. In germline, CDR1 is LGHDT, CDR2 YNNKEL (reference sequence). This CDR3 region has 14 residues. In nucleotides, the CDR3 is TGTGCCAGCAGCCACCCCCTAGAGGGGGCTGAAGCTTTCTTT. Its translation is CASSHPLEGAEAFF.

This clonotype showed up just a few times. The rearrangement uses TRBV4-1 and TRBJ1-2; no clear D. Trimming shortened V by 1 base and J by 8 bases, and 11 bases separated the two germline ends. Germline V gene lookup returns CDR1 MGHRA and CDR2 YSYEKL. The length of the CDR3 is 13 residues. CDR3 DNA: TGCGCCAGCAGCCAAGGAGACACTGCGGGCTACACCTTC. Its translation is CASSQGDTAGYTF.

This rearrangement joins TRBV27 to TRBJ1-6, with 8 bases identical to TRBD1. Per the germline V gene, CDR1 is MNHEY and CDR2 is SMNVEV (reference sequence). This CDR3 has 14 amino acids. V dropped 7 bases and J dropped 5; count of bases not matched to a gene: 4. CDR3 nucleotides: TGTGCCAGCACTTGGACAGGGAATAATTCACCCCTCCACTTT. Amino acids: CASTWTGNNSPLHF.

This clonotype was counted at least ten times. The chain couples TRBV6-5 to TRBJ1-1, with a possible D match to TRBD1 (5 bases). CDR1 MNHEY and CDR2 SVGAGI come from the germline V gene. This CDR3 contains 17 residues. Trimming took 0 bases from V and 5 from J, leaving 19 bases between them. CDR3 in amino acids: CASSYSRPPGLLTEAFF. The DNA of the CDR3 is TGTGCCAGCAGTTACTCGAGGCCCCCAGGGTTGCTGACTGAAGCTTTCTTT.

The chain has TRBV5-1 and TRBJ2-1; weak D call: TRBD1 (5 bases). This CDR3 contains 14 residues. Germline-derived CDR1 and CDR2 are SGHRS and YFSETQ. The ends were cut back, 4 bases at V and 5 bases at J, with 13 bases in the middle. CDR3 in DNA: TGCGCCAGCAGCCCAGTGGGGCGGAACAATGAGCAGTTCTTC. Translated, it gives CASSPVGRNNEQFF.

This chain uses TRBV4-3 with TRBJ1-2, with 10 bases fitting TRBD1. CDR1 is LGHNA, CDR2 YSLEER, per germline. The CDR3 is made up of 16 amino acids. Germline trimming cut 5 bases from V and 4 bases from J; bases unmatched to any gene: 10. The CDR3 reads CASSFGTGAAAYGYTF. The CDR3 region has the DNA TGCGCCAGCAGCTTCGGGACAGGGGCCGCGGCCTATGGCTACACCTTC.

This clonotype has ten or more counts. The CDR3 DNA reads TGCGCCAGCAGCTCACGGGAGGGAACCGGGGAGCTGTTTTTT. Protein: CASSSREGTGELFF. V gene TRBV5-1 combines with J gene TRBJ2-2; 8 nucleotides match TRBD2. This CDR3 region has 14 residues. The germline gives CDR1 SGHRS, CDR2 YFSETQ. V trimming: 3 bases; J trimming: 5 bases; junction bases outside the gene matches: 3.

The chain joins TRBV20-1 to TRBJ2-3, with TRBD2 matching 8 bases. The V and J ends lost 3 bases and 2 bases, in that order; junction bases with no gene match: 7. CDR1 and CDR2 (germline): DFQATT, SNEGSKA (reference sequence). There are 15 residues in the CDR3. This CDR3 reads CSASHLAGSTDTQYF. The CDR3 nucleotides read TGCAGTGCTAGTCATTTAGCGGGGTCCACAGATACGCAGTATTTT.

The V and J genes are TRBV6-1 and TRBJ2-1, with 12 bases matching TRBD1. The germline V gene encodes CDR1 MNHNS and CDR2 SASEGT. This CDR3 comprises 15 residues. With V trimmed by 6 bases and J by 7 bases, 7 bases remained unmatched. The CDR3 is CASRGGTGGRNEQFF. CDR3 in DNA: TGTGCCAGCAGGGGTGGGACAGGGGGCAGGAATGAGCAGTTCTTC.

This clonotype appeared a few times. This rearrangement joins TRBV7-8 to TRBJ1-6; no reliable D call. Trimming left V 5 bases short and J 7 bases short, with 9 bases between. Germline lookup yields CDR1 SGHVS and CDR2 FQNEAQ. The CDR3 length is 13 residues. The CDR3 protein is CASSPIKNSPLHF. The CDR3 bases are TGTGCCAGCAGCCCGATAAAGAATTCACCCCTCCACTTT.

The chain recombines TRBV7-9 with TRBJ2-7; maybe TRBD1 (5 bases). V gave up 5 bases and J gave up 2 bases, with 13 bases separating them. Germline CDR1 SEHNR, CDR2 FQNEAQ (reference sequence). This CDR3 is built from 14 residues. The CDR3 DNA reads as TGTGCCAGCAGCGCCCGGACACTCGCCTACGAGCAGTACTTC. It encodes CASSARTLAYEQYF.

The rearrangement joins TRBV15 to TRBJ1-3, with D unresolved. CDR1 and CDR2 from the germline V gene are LNHNV and YYDKDF (reference sequence). Trimming stripped 1 base from V and 0 bases from J, with 4 bases between. The CDR3 runs 14 residues. In DNA, the CDR3 is TGTGCCACCAGCAGAGCCTCCTCTGGAAACACCATATATTTT. The encoded protein is CATSRASSGNTIYF.

The rearrangement joins TRBV5-1 to TRBJ1-1, with unresolved D. CDR3 length: 14 residues. CDR1 and CDR2 from the germline V gene are SGHRS and YFSETQ. Trimming stripped 2 bases from V and 0 bases from J, with 8 bases between. The CDR3 reads CASSFNLMNTEAFF. The CDR3 bases are TGCGCCAGCAGCTTCAACCTCATGAACACTGAAGCTTTCTTT.

The chain employs TRBV20-1 and TRBJ1-5; the D gene is possibly TRBD1 (5 bases). Looked up from germline, CDR1 is DFQATT and CDR2 is SNEGSKA (reference sequence). The CDR3 covers 14 residues. V lost 4 bases, J lost 2 bases, and 12 bases lay in between. As DNA, the CDR3 is TGCAGTGCTAAATCGAGAGGGGGCAATCAGCCCCAGCATTTT. Amino acid sequence: CSAKSRGGNQPQHF.

This clonotype was seen more than once but under ten times. The J gene is TRBJ2-7, the V gene TRBV6-1, with a possible D match to TRBD1 (6 bases). This CDR3 region has 14 residues. The germline CDR1 and CDR2 sequences are MNHNS and SASEGT. V was clipped by 3 bases and J by 3 bases, with 12 bases between them. The CDR3, as DNA: TGTGCCAGCAGTGATGCCCAGGGGAACTACGAGCAGTACGTC. Its translation: CASSDAQGNYEQYV.

The CDR3 here is CASSRTWTYEQYV. DNA of the CDR3: TGTGCCAGCAGCCGGACTTGGACCTACGAGCAGTACGTC. V is TRBV28 and J is TRBJ2-7; D is possibly TRBD2 (5 bases). The CDR3 covers 13 residues. V shed 6 bases and J shed 2 bases, with 11 bases lying between them. In germline, CDR1 is MDHEN, CDR2 SYDVKM.

This chain links TRBV12-3 or TRBV12-4 with TRBJ1-6; 7 bases are a match to TRBD1. CDR3 length: 14 amino acids. V gave up 3 bases and J gave up 9 bases; unmatched junction bases: 5. CDR3 residues: CASSFRQGTSPLHF. CDR3 DNA sequence: TGTGCCAGCAGTTTCCGACAGGGAACTTCACCCCTCCACTTT.

This clonotype was seen more than once but under ten times. This chain links TRBV5-6 with TRBJ1-4; a possible D gene is TRBD1 (5 bases). Germline loops: CDR1 SGHDT, CDR2 YYEEEE. The CDR3 runs 14 residues. Trimming shortened V by 4 bases and J by 2 bases, and 9 bases separated the two germline ends. CDR3: CASSGYRTNEKLFF. The DNA of the CDR3 is TGTGCCAGCAGCGGATACAGGACTAATGAAAAACTGTTTTTT.

J is TRBJ2-1 and V is TRBV11-2; 8 positions match TRBD1. Germline loops: CDR1 SGHAT, CDR2 FQNNGV. V was clipped by 5 bases and J by 9 bases; unmatched bases: 9. The CDR3 runs 14 residues. In DNA form, the CDR3 reads TGTGCCAGCAGCCATTCCCAGGGGGCAAGTGAGCAGTTCTTC. It specifies CASSHSQGASEQFF.

The chain combines TRBV29-1 with TRBJ2-6; D gene uncertain. Per germline, CDR1 SQVTM and CDR2 ANQGSEA. Deletions cut 7 bases from V and 5 bases from J, with 9 bases between. The length of the CDR3 is 12 residues. The CDR3 DNA reads TGCAGCGCCGCTTTGAGGGCCAACGTCCTGACTTTC. This codes for CSAALRANVLTF. Full variable domain (outside the CDR3, taken from reference TRBV29-1 and TRBJ2-6): SAVISQKPSRDICQRGTSLTIQCQVDSQVTMMFWYRQQPGQSLTLIATANQGSEATYESGFVIDKFPISRPNLTFSTLTVSNMSPEDSSIYLCSAALRANVLTFGAGSRLTVL.

This clonotype has only a few counts. The CDR3 DNA is TGCGCCAGCAGCCGCCTCGGACTGAACACTGAAGCTTTCTTT. Its protein product is CASSRLGLNTEAFF. This sequence joins TRBV4-1 and TRBJ1-1, with D uncertain. Trimming took 4 bases from V and 0 from J, leaving 9 bases between them. Per germline, CDR1 MGHRA and CDR2 YSYEKL. This CDR3 has 14 residues.

This clonotype was seen a few times. The chain is built from TRBV5-1 and TRBJ1-1, with 9 bases aligning to TRBD1. V was clipped by 6 bases and J by 7 bases; unmatched bases: 28. This CDR3 spans 20 amino acids. Germline V gene data show CDR1 as SGHRS and CDR2 as YFSETQ. CDR3 nucleotides: TGCGCCAGCACCAAACTCGGATGGACGGGACAGGGACGAAGCGGGGATGAAGCTTTCTTT. It codes for CASTKLGWTGQGRSGDEAFF.

Turning to this clonotype: A junction boundary mismatches the germline segment, possibly from a read error. The CDR3: CATSGPQETQYF. The CDR3 DNA follows: TGTGCCACCAGCGGGCCCCAAGAGACCCAGTACTTC. The chain combines TRBV11-2 with TRBJ2-5; tentatively, D is TRBD2 (6 bases). CDR1 and CDR2 from the germline V gene are SGHAT and FQNNGV. The CDR3 length is 12 residues.

The J gene is TRBJ1-2, the V gene TRBV7-2; D is unclear. The CDR3 length is 15 residues. Germline values: CDR1 SGHTA, CDR2 FQGNSA. The ends were cut back, 4 bases at V and 0 bases at J, with 12 bases in the middle. The DNA for the CDR3 is TGTGCCAGCAGCTCCCGGACGGAAACTAACTATGGCTACACCTTC. It encodes CASSSRTETNYGYTF.

The chain combines TRBV10-3 with TRBJ1-1; a possible D gene is TRBD1 (5 bases). Germline values: CDR1 ENHRY, CDR2 SYGVKD. CDR3 length: 13 residues. Trimming removed 4 bases at V and 0 bases at J, with 6 bases between. The CDR3 nucleotides are TGTGCCATCAGTGGGGGGTTGAACACTGAAGCTTTCTTT. The encoded protein is CAISGGLNTEAFF.